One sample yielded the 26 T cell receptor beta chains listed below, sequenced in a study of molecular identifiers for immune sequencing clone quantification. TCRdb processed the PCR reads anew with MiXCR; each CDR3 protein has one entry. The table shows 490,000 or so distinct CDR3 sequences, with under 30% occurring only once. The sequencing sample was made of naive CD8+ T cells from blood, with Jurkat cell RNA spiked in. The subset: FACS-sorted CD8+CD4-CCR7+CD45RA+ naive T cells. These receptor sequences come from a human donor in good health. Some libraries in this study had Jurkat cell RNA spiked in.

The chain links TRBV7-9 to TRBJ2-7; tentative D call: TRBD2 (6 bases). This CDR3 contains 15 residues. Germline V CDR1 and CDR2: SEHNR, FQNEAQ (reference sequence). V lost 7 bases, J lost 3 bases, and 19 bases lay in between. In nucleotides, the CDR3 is TGTGCCAGCAACAACGGCGGGGACGGGAGCTACGAGCAGTACTTC. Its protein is CASNNGGDGSYEQYF.

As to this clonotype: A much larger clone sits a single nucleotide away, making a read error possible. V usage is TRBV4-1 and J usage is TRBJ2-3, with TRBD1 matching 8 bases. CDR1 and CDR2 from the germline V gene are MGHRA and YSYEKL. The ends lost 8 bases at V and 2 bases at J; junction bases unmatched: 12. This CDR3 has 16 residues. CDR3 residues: CASGPAGQGATDTQYF. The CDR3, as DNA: TGCGCCAGCGGACCAGCTGGACAGGGCGCCACAGATACGCAGTATTTT.

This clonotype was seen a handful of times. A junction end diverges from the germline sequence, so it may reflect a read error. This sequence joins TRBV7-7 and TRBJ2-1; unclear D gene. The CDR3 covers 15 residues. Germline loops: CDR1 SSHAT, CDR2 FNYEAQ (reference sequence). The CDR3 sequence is CASSLGQIEYNEQFF. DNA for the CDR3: TGTGCTAGCAGCTTAGGCCAGATAGAATACAATGAGCAGTTCTTC.

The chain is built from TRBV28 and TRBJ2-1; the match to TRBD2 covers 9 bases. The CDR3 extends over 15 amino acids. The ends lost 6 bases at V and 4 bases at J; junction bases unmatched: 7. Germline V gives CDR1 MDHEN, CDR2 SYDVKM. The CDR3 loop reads CASRPGLAIYNEQFF. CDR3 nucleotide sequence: TGTGCCAGCAGGCCCGGACTAGCGATTTACAATGAGCAGTTCTTC. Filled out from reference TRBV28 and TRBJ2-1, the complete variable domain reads DVKVTQSSRYLVKRTGEKVFLECVQDMDHENMFWYRQDPGLGLRLIYFSYDVKMKEKGDIPEGYSVSREKKERFSLILESASTNQTSMYLCASRPGLAIYNEQFFGPGTRLTVL.

CDR3 sequence (DNA): TGCGCCAGCAGCCAAGACTCGTTGGGCAGCGGGAGCACTAGCACAGATACGCAGTATTTT. Translation gives CASSQDSLGSGSTSTDTQYF. The gene calls are TRBV4-3 and TRBJ2-3; 8 nucleotides align to TRBD2. This CDR3 contains 20 residues. The trim removed 0 bases at V and 0 bases at J, leaving 14 bases unmatched. CDR1 and CDR2 (germline): LGHNA, YSLEER.

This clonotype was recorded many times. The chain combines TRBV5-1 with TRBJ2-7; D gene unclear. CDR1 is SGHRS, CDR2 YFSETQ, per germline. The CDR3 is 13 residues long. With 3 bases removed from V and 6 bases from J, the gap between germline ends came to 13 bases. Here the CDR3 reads CASSSLNAVEQYF. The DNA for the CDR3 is TGCGCCAGCAGCTCCCTCAATGCGGTCGAGCAGTACTTC.

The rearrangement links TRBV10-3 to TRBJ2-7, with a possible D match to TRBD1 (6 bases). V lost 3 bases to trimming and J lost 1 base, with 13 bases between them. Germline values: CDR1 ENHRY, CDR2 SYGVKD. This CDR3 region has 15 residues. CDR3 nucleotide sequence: TGTGCCATCAGTGACGACAGGCGACGGTCCTACGAGCAGTACTTC. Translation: CAISDDRRRSYEQYF.

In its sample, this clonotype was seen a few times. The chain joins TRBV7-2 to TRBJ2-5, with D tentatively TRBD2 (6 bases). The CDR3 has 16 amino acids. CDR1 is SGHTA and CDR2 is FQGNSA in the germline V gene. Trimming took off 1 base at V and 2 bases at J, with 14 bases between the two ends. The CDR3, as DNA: TGTGCCAGCAGCTTAGTGCGAGCGGACTATCAAGAGACCCAGTACTTC. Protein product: CASSLVRADYQETQYF.

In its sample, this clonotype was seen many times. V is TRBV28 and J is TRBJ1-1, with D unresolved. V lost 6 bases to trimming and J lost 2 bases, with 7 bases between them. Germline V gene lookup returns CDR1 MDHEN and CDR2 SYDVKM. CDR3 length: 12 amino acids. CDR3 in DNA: TGTGCCAGCAGCTTCGCCAACACTGAAGCTTTCTTT. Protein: CASSFANTEAFF. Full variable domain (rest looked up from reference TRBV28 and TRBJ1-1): DVKVTQSSRYLVKRTGEKVFLECVQDMDHENMFWYRQDPGLGLRLIYFSYDVKMKEKGDIPEGYSVSREKKERFSLILESASTNQTSMYLCASSFANTEAFFGQGTRLTVV.

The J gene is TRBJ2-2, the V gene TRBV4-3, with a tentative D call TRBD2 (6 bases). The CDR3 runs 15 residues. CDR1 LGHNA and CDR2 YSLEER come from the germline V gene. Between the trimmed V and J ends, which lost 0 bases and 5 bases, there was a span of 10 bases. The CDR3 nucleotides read TGCGCCAGCAGCCAAGACCCGGGGGATACCGGGGAGCTGTTTTTT. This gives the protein CASSQDPGDTGELFF.

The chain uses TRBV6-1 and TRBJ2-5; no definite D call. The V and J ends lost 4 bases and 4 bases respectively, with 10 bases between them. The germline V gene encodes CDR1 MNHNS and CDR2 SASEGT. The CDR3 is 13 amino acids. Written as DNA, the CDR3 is TGTGCCAGCAGTGTGGTGCGGTCAGAGACCCAGTACTTC. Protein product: CASSVVRSETQYF.

CDR3 nucleotide sequence: TGTGCCAGCAGCCAAGCGATAGAAGGGGGAGGCAATCAGCCCCAGCATTTT. It translates to CASSQAIEGGGNQPQHF. The chain employs TRBV3-1 and TRBJ1-5; TRBD1 might be the D (6 bases). Trimming stripped 1 base from V and 2 bases from J, with 15 bases between. This CDR3 is built from 17 residues. The germline gives CDR1 LGHDT, CDR2 YNNKEL (reference sequence). Drawing the rest from reference TRBV3-1 and TRBJ1-5, the complete variable domain is DTAVSQTPKYLVTQMGNDKSIKCEQNLGHDTMYWYKQDSKKFLKIMFSYNNKELIINETVPNRFSPKSPDKAHLNLHINSLELGDSAVYFCASSQAIEGGGNQPQHFGDGTRLSIL.

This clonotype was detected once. The CDR3 nucleotides read TGCAGCGACTCGCTAGCGGGAGAGTACTACGAGCAGTACTTC. Encoded protein: CSDSLAGEYYEQYF. The chain couples TRBV29-1 to TRBJ2-7; 10 bases match TRBD2. CDR3 length: 14 amino acids. With V trimmed by 7 bases and J by 3 bases, 9 bases remained unmatched. Germline CDR1 reads SQVTM; CDR2 reads ANQGSEA.

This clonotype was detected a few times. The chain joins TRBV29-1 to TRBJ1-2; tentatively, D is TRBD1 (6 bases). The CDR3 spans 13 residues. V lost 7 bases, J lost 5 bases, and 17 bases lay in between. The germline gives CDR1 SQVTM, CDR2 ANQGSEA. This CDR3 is CSAGGGQRYGYTF. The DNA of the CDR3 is TGCAGCGCCGGGGGGGGACAAAGATATGGCTACACCTTC.

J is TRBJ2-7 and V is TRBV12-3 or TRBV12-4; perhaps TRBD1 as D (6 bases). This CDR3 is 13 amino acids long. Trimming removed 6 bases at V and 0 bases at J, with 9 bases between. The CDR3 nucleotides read TGTGCCAGCAGAGGACAGCTCTCCTACGAGCAGTACTTC. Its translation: CASRGQLSYEQYF.

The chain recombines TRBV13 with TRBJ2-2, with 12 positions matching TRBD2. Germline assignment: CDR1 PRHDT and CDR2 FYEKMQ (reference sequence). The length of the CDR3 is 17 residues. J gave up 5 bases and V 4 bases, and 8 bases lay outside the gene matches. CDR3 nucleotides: TGTGCCAGCAGCTCCCGACTAGCGGGAGATCCTACCGGGGAGCTGTTTTTT. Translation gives CASSSRLAGDPTGELFF.

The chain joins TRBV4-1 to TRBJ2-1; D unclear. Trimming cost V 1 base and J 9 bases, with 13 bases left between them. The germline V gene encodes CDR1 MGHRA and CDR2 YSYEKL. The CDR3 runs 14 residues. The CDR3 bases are TGCGCCAGCAGCCAAGTCTACAACGTTGGTGAGCAGTTCTTC. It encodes CASSQVYNVGEQFF.

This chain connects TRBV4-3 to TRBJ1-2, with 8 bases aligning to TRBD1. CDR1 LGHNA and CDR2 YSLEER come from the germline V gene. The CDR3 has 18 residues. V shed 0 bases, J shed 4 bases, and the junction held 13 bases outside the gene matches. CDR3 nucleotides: TGCGCCAGCAGCCAAGATGGCAGGGGGCACGGAGGGAGCTATGGCTACACCTTC. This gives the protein CASSQDGRGHGGSYGYTF.

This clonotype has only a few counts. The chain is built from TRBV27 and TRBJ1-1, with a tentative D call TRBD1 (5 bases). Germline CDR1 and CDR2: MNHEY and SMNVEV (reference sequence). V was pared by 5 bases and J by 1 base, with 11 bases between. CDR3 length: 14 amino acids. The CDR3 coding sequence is TGTGCCAGCAGTCCCCTTCAGGGGAACACTGAAGCTTTCTTT. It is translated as CASSPLQGNTEAFF.

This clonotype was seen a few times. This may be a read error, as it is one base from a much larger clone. CDR3 protein: CSVRVGAGEPFF. CDR3 bases: TGCAGCGTCAGGGTCGGAGCCGGGGAGCCGTTTTTT. The gene calls are TRBV29-1 and TRBJ2-2; tentatively, D is TRBD1 or TRBD2 (5 bases each). The CDR3 covers 12 residues. Germline CDR1 SQVTM, CDR2 ANQGSEA.

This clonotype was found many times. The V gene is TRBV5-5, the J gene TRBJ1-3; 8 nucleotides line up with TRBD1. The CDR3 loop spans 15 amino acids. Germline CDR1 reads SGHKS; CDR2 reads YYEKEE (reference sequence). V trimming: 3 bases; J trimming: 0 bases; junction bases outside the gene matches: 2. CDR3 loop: CASSYDRGSGNTIYF. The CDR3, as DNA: TGTGCCAGCAGCTACGACAGGGGCTCTGGAAACACCATATATTTT.

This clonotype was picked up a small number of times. For the CDR3, the DNA is TGTGCCAGCAGTAGGAACAGGGAGGTGAACACTGAAGCTTTCTTT. Amino acids: CASSRNREVNTEAFF. The chain is built from TRBV6-2 or TRBV6-3 and TRBJ1-1; possible D gene TRBD1, 6 bases. The CDR3 loop spans 15 amino acids. Germline V gene sequence: CDR1 MNHEY, CDR2 SVGEGT. The V end was cut by 5 bases, the J end by 0 bases, with 13 bases between.

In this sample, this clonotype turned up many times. The CDR3 coding sequence is TGCGCCAGCAGCCAAGTGTTGGGCAGGACAGATACGCAGTATTTT. This codes for CASSQVLGRTDTQYF. The rearrangement links TRBV4-1 to TRBJ2-3; D remains unclear. The V gene lost 1 base and the J gene lost 3 bases, with 11 bases spanning the gap. The CDR3 loop spans 15 amino acids. Germline CDR1 reads MGHRA; CDR2 reads YSYEKL.

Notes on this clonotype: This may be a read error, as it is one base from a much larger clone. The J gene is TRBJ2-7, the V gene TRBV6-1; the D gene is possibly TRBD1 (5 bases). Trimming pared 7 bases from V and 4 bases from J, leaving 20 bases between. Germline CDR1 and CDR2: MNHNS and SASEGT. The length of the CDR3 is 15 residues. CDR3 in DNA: TGTGCCAGCACCCTCCACGCAGGGAAGGGTTACGAGCAGTACTTC. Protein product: CASTLHAGKGYEQYF.

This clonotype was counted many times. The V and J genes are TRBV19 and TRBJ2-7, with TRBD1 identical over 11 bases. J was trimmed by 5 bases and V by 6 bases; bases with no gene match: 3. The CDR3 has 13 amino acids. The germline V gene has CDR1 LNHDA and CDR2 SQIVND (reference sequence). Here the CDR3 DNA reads TGTGCCAGTAGCAGGACAGGGGGCAACGAGCAGTACTTC. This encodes CASSRTGGNEQYF.

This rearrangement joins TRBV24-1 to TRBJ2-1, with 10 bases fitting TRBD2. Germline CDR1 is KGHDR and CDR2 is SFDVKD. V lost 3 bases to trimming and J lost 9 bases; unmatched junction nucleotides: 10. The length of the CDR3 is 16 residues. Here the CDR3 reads CATSDPLGLASSEQFF. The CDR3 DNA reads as TGTGCCACCAGTGATCCCCTGGGACTAGCGTCCAGTGAGCAGTTCTTC.